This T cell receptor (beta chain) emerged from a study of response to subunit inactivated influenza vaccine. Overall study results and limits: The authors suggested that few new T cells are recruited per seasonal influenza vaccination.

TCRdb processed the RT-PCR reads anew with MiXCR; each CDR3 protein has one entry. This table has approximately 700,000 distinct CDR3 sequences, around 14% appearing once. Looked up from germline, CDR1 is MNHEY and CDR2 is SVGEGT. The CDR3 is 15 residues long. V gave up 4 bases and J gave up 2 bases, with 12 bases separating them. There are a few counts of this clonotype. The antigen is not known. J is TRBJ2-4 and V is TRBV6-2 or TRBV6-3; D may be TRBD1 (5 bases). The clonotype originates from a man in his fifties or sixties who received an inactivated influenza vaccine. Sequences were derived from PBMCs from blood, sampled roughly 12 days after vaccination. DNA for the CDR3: TGTGCCAGCAGTTCGGCAGGGTACACCAAAAACATTCAGTACTTC. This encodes CASSSAGYTKNIQYF.